This is a list of T cell receptor beta chains from one sample in a study of T cells in Graves' hyperthyroidism and ophthalmopathy. From the multiplex PCR reads, TCRdb called clonotypes with MiXCR, one entry per CDR3 protein. The table has more than 600,000 distinct CDR3 sequences, roughly 17% seen once. Input material: blood. The receptors here all came from a man aged 18 to 29 with Graves' hyperthyroidism. CDR3s include the opening cysteine and the closing phenylalanine or tryptophan. Fields, in order: V gene, CDR3 protein.

v_call: TRBV28
cdr3_aa: CASSFPGLAGGIGEQYF

v_call: TRBV13
cdr3_aa: CASSLTGRATETQYF

v_call: TRBV11-1
cdr3_aa: CASSSPAVLNSPLHF

v_call: TRBV12-5
cdr3_aa: CASGWEGPTDTQYF

v_call: TRBV28
cdr3_aa: CASTLRPHGSGELFF

v_call: TRBV7-2
cdr3_aa: CASSLGDTYNEQFF

v_call: TRBV2
cdr3_aa: CASSGEAGKYEQYF

v_call: TRBV28
cdr3_aa: CASSTPDRGTQYF

v_call: TRBV5-5
cdr3_aa: CASSLWPGETQYF

v_call: TRBV20-1
cdr3_aa: CSASASGKDTQYF

v_call: TRBV18
cdr3_aa: CASSPSLNTEAFF

v_call: TRBV28
cdr3_aa: CASSLWLGVGADTEAFF

v_call: TRBV18
cdr3_aa: CASSPPSGYNEQFF

v_call: TRBV14
cdr3_aa: CASSSFSGNTGELFF

v_call: TRBV2
cdr3_aa: CASLAASNQPQHF

v_call: TRBV25-1
cdr3_aa: CASSESSGSDTQYF

v_call: TRBV19
cdr3_aa: CASSVGLAGFNEQFF

v_call: TRBV20-1
cdr3_aa: CSARVGGLRGSTDTQYF

v_call: TRBV5-1
cdr3_aa: CASSLEPSSYNEQFF

v_call: TRBV25-1
cdr3_aa: CASSEEFGTGINEKLFF

v_call: TRBV12-3/TRBV12-4
cdr3_aa: CASTPTGMNTEAFF

v_call: TRBV12-5
cdr3_aa: CASGEQGGGDTEAFF

v_call: TRBV6-2/TRBV6-3
cdr3_aa: CASTRFQKHTGELFF

v_call: TRBV7-7
cdr3_aa: CASSLDPGQGVTDTQYF

v_call: TRBV29-1
cdr3_aa: CSVDSGSSYNEQFF

v_call: TRBV6-1
cdr3_aa: CASSHPVSPLEQYF

v_call: TRBV4-2
cdr3_aa: CASSQVTGGTNTGELFF

v_call: TRBV28
cdr3_aa: CASRSPGQNTYEPQNPQYF

v_call: TRBV30
cdr3_aa: CAWGGRGLVIAEAFF

v_call: TRBV5-1
cdr3_aa: CASSIWTSGRGETQYF

v_call: TRBV28
cdr3_aa: CASSLDRGSAYTGELFF

v_call: TRBV24-1
cdr3_aa: CATSDPQWGGINTGELFF

v_call: TRBV25-1
cdr3_aa: CASSDLPAGTDTQYF

v_call: TRBV29-1
cdr3_aa: CSVRPGQGGNTIYF

v_call: TRBV9
cdr3_aa: CASSPLTGPKNIQYF

v_call: TRBV28
cdr3_aa: CASSLRTANEKLFF

v_call: TRBV30
cdr3_aa: CAWGEPGEQYF